Only a few counts were recorded for the clone carrying this TCR beta chain. Antigen specificity is unknown. There were healthy Caucasian individuals from Russia, aged roughly 6 to 95, serving as donors. Whenever a sample was processed, at least 6.5 million PBMCs were isolated. A second roughly 7 to 12 cycle PCR used barcoded and J-beta primers. Each CDR3 protein is one row after TCRdb ran MiXCR on the 5' RACE reads. The top ten clones hold roughly 2.1% of a sample with 1.5 million to 2 million distinct CDR3 sequences, 49% of them seen once. This sample was included in a study of blood T cells in healthy people across ages. Study findings and constraints: A roughly linear fall in TCR beta diversity per million T cells was seen with increasing age.

V was clipped by 3 bases and J by 2 bases; unmatched bases: 5. This CDR3 is 15 amino acids long. The germline V gene encodes CDR1 MNHNY and CDR2 SVGAGI (reference sequence). This sequence originates from a woman in her thirties or forties in good health. The chain carries TRBV6-6 and TRBJ2-3; TRBD1 agrees at 7 bases. Sequencing was performed on blood. CDR3: CASSYTGQPTDTQYF. DNA of the CDR3: TGTGCCAGCAGTTATACGGGACAGCCCACAGATACGCAGTATTTT.